The TCR beta chain described here comes from a study of blood T cells in healthy people across ages (dated by TCRdb to between 2015 and 2017). Turning to the overall study: In model experiments, template switching captured roughly one uniquely barcoded TCR beta cDNA molecule for every two T cells. Two additional independent replicas of 1 million unique cDNA reads from the same blood draw were analyzed for two donors (one aged 18 to 29 and one aged 80 or older). Donors of different ages were randomly distributed across sequencing lanes to avoid experimental bias. The donors were split into four age groups: young (average roughly 15 years), middle-aged (39), aged (roughly 68) and long-lived (about 74). Using deep sequencing normalized with unique cDNA molecular identifiers, the study measured how TCR beta repertoire diversity changes with age. General findings and caveats noted by the study authors: Since profiling was done on bulk unsorted PBMCs, naive and antigen-experienced compartments could not be conclusively compared. Compared with the aged group, the long-lived group had more naive CD4+ T cells, fewer expanded clones and increased TCR diversity, a pattern suggesting age selection. The CMV infection status of donors was not known, potentially confounding age-related changes in expanded clonotypes. Estimates of total diversity based on one million sequenced T cells were regarded as lower bounds and as underestimates. Observed TCR beta diversity per million T cells fell roughly linearly with age, and a significant reduction was already apparent by age around 40. The percentage of naive T cells measured by flow cytometry correlated strongly with observed TCR beta diversity.

Donors were 30 to 45 systemically healthy Caucasian individuals from Russia aged roughly 6 to 100 years. Each donor gave ten milliliters of peripheral blood, collected into EDTA-treated Vacutainer tubes. Ficoll-Paque density-gradient centrifugation was used to isolate PBMCs, with at least 6.5 million per sample. Total RNA, at least 5 micrograms per sample, was extracted from PBMCs with Trizol reagent. The percentages of naive CD45RAhigh/CD27high T cells were determined by flow cytometry on a PBMC aliquot from every donor. Concerning this clonotype: The antigen this receptor binds is unknown. No much larger clone exists at a distance of one base, and base qualities are not known.

Libraries were made using 5' RACE. The data were produced on an Illumina HiSeq 2500. A second 7 to 11 cycle PCR used a sample-barcoded 5' primer and a J-beta primer mix. Each TCR beta cDNA molecule received a unique molecular identifier from a template-switch 5' adaptor carrying 12 random nucleotides. Each sample yielded at least 3 million CDR3-containing paired-end reads. The Mint cDNA synthesis kit, primed by a TRBC-specific oligonucleotide, was used to synthesize first-strand cDNA from all RNA. Following uracil-DNA glycosylase treatment, a first 18-cycle PCR with universal primers M1SS and BC2_uni_R was performed on all cDNA. Per the source publication's procedure: For normalization, 1 million high-quality reads were randomly selected from each sample, with every read carrying a distinct molecular identifier. Reads with shared molecular identifiers were discarded instead of being binned into consensus sequences. MiTCR, run with a Q25 quality threshold and the strictest error-elimination algorithm, handled CDR3 identification, clonotype clustering and error correction. A nonparametric unseen species model with Euler transformation was used to estimate a lower bound on total TCR beta diversity. The public sequencing data were trimmed at Q25 with fastp and processed into clonotypes with MiXCR by TCRdb, which kept only in-frame beta chains. All rows with the same CDR3 protein become a single entry with the most common DNA and genes. The V and J calls and clone size are TCRdb's, not the authors'. Across this sample there are more than 1.4 million distinct CDR3 sequences, with 40% to 50% seen only once. The biggest ten clones account for 7.9% of the sample.

The receptor was derived from a woman between 18 and 30 years old in good health. The specimen was blood.

The CDR3 region has the sequence CASSLYPGLAGKWEETQYF. The DNA sequence follows: TGTGCCAGCAGTCTCTACCCGGGACTAGCGGGGAAGTGGGAAGAGACCCAGTACTTC. The chain is made from TRBV28 and TRBJ2-5; 13 bases in the junction line up with TRBD2. Via the germline V gene, CDR1 is MDHEN and CDR2 SYDVKM. Clipping removes 5 bases from V and 3 bases from J, with 15 as the unmatched junction base count. The CDR3 runs 19 amino acids, cysteine and phenylalanine included. Just CDR3 DNA is preserved here, 57 bases in frame from base 1.